The 16 T cell receptor beta chains reported below all come from one sample, sequenced in a study of T cells and Merkel cell carcinoma outcomes. Only in-frame clones appear in the TCRdb table, and some are missing; sequencing was by immunoSEQ multiplex PCR. The sample has 10,000 to 15,000 clones, roughly 95% seen once. The sequencing sample was made of tumor tissue from Merkel cell carcinoma. The receptors stem from a human donor with Merkel cell carcinoma.

The genes are TRBV19 and TRBJ1-5, with D uncertain. The V and J ends lost 3 bases and 4 bases respectively, with 10 bases between them. Germline values: CDR1 LNHDA, CDR2 SQIVND (reference sequence). The CDR3 sequence is 14 residues long. CDR3 residues: CASSIARLNQPQHF. DNA for the CDR3: TGTGCCAGTAGTATTGCCCGACTTAATCAGCCCCAGCATTTT.

Details on this clone: Because the CDR3 is missing its conserved closing phenylalanine or tryptophan, this is likely a read error. J is TRBJ1-3 and V is TRBV30; D is unclear. With 1 base removed from V and 4 bases from J, the gap between germline ends came to 5 bases. The V gene's germline CDR1 is GTSNPN and CDR2 SVGIG (reference sequence). CDR3 length: 12 amino acids. This chain's CDR3 is CAWSGLGNTIYV. In DNA form, the CDR3 reads TGTGCCTGGAGTGGACTGGGAAACACCATATATGTT.

The V and J genes are TRBV5-1 and TRBJ2-2; D call uncertain. CDR3 length equals 15 residues. Trimming left V 0 bases short and J 6 bases short, with 12 bases between. Per germline, CDR1 SGHRS and CDR2 YFSETQ. CDR3 DNA sequence: TGCGCCAGCAGCTTGGAATTGGGCGGATCCGGGGAGCTGTTTTTT. This encodes CASSLELGGSGELFF.

This chain links TRBV20-1 with TRBJ2-7, with D perhaps TRBD1 (6 bases). V shed 5 bases and J shed 7 bases, with 9 bases lying between them. Germline lookup yields CDR1 DFQATT and CDR2 SNEGSKA (reference sequence). The CDR3 covers 10 residues. CDR3 nucleotides: TGCAGTGCTCCCCAGGGGGAGCAGTACTTC. As protein: CSAPQGEQYF.

V usage is TRBV9 and J usage is TRBJ2-3; 7 bases agree with TRBD2. Germline values: CDR1 SGDLS, CDR2 YYNGEE. This CDR3 spans 16 amino acids. V shed 3 bases, J shed 4 bases, and the junction held 11 bases outside the gene matches. The CDR3 loop is CASSALSSGTSDTQYF. CDR3 nucleotide sequence: TGTGCCAGCAGCGCCCTGAGCAGCGGGACGTCAGATACGCAGTATTTT. Together with reference TRBV9 and TRBJ2-3, the CDR3 gives the full variable domain: DSGVTQTPKHLITATGQRVTLRCSPRSGDLSVYWYQQSLDQGLQFLIQYYNGEERAKGNILERFSAQQFPDLHSELNLSSLELGDSALYFCASSALSSGTSDTQYFGPGTRLTVL.

The rearrangement uses TRBV5-1 and TRBJ2-1; 8 bases are a match to TRBD2. This CDR3 spans 15 amino acids. Germline trimming cut 2 bases from V and 1 base from J; bases unmatched to any gene: 2. CDR1 is SGHRS, CDR2 YFSETQ, per germline. The CDR3 DNA follows: TGCGCCAGCAGCTTTAGCGGGGAATCCTACAATGAGCAGTTCTTC. It yields the protein CASSFSGESYNEQFF.

The chain recombines TRBV11-2 with TRBJ2-5, with 7 bases aligning to TRBD1. The CDR3 is 15 residues long. J lost 2 bases, V lost 4 bases, and 7 bases had no gene match. CDR1 is SGHAT and CDR2 is FQNNGV in the germline V gene. For the CDR3, the DNA is TGTGCCAGCAGCTCCCTTCGGGACAGACAAGAGACCCAGTACTTC. Its translation: CASSSLRDRQETQYF.

This clone was seen a single time. This chain connects TRBV19 to TRBJ2-5; D gene uncertain. The CDR3 loop spans 14 amino acids. Per the germline V gene, CDR1 is LNHDA and CDR2 is SQIVND (reference sequence). The germline V and J ends were trimmed by 5 bases and 3 bases, with 13 bases remaining between them. The CDR3 reads CASSPMGLKETQYF. CDR3 in DNA: TGTGCCAGTAGTCCGATGGGGTTAAAAGAGACCCAGTACTTC.

This clone was counted a single time. This sequence joins TRBV7-3 and TRBJ2-3; 7 bases map to TRBD2. This CDR3 has 15 residues. After removal of 3 bases from V and 5 bases from J, the junction contained 8 bases not matched to a gene. Germline loops: CDR1 SGHTA, CDR2 FQGTGA. The CDR3 DNA is TGTGCCAGCAGCTTGGCGGGGGTATTGATAGATACGCAGTATTTT. Translating it yields CASSLAGVLIDTQYF.

The V and J genes are TRBV18 and TRBJ2-7; D is perhaps TRBD2 (6 bases). Between the trimmed V and J ends, which lost 4 bases and 7 bases, there was a span of 11 bases. Germline V CDR1 and CDR2: KGHSH, LQKENI. The CDR3 spans 12 residues. As DNA, the CDR3 is TGTGCCAGCTCACTACGGGGAGGAGAGCAGTACTTC. It yields the protein CASSLRGGEQYF.

The chain employs TRBV30 and TRBJ2-5, with D maybe TRBD2 (6 bases). This CDR3 is built from 12 residues. Germline V gives CDR1 GTSNPN, CDR2 SVGIG (reference sequence). V was cut by 1 base and J by 4 bases, with 7 bases left in between. CDR3 bases: TGTGCCTGGAGTGCAGCGGGAGAGACCCAGTACTTC. This gives the protein CAWSAAGETQYF. Filled out from reference TRBV30 and TRBJ2-5, the complete variable domain reads SQTIHQWPATLVQPVGSPLSLECTVEGTSNPNLYWYRQAAGRGLQLLFYSVGIGQISSEVPQNLSASRPQDRQFILSSKKLLLSDSGFYLCAWSAAGETQYFGPGTRLLVL.

A word on this clone: Germline is not matched at one junction end, which may reflect a read error. The J gene is TRBJ2-7, the V gene TRBV27, with D maybe TRBD1 (6 bases). The CDR3 is made up of 14 amino acids. The germline V gene encodes CDR1 MNHEY and CDR2 SMNVEV (reference sequence). The CDR3 spells CASSIEQGRYEQYF. CDR3 bases: TGTGCCAGCAGCATTGAACAGGGCCGCTACGAGCAATACTTC.

The V call is TRBV2, the J call TRBJ1-2; TRBD1 matches at 11 bases. Trimming removed 3 bases from V and 7 bases from J; junction bases left unmatched: 4. CDR3 length: 14 amino acids. Germline lookup yields CDR1 SNHLY and CDR2 FYNNEI. The DNA for the CDR3 is TGTGCCAGCAGTGATGATGGGACAGGGGGTGGCTACACCTTC. It specifies CASSDDGTGGGYTF.

The J gene is TRBJ2-1, the V gene TRBV29-1; 7 nucleotides line up with TRBD1. The V gene's germline CDR1 is SQVTM and CDR2 ANQGSEA. V lost 4 bases and J lost 4; bases outside the gene matches: 10. The CDR3 loop spans 15 amino acids. CDR3 in amino acids: CSVGRQGPTYNEQFF. The CDR3 DNA follows: TGCAGCGTTGGGAGACAGGGCCCGACTTACAATGAGCAGTTCTTC.

This chain joins TRBV10-3 and TRBJ1-2; 8 bases are a match to TRBD1. J was trimmed by 4 bases and V by 6 bases; bases with no gene match: 7. This CDR3 has 14 amino acids. Looked up from germline, CDR1 is ENHRY and CDR2 is SYGVKD. DNA for the CDR3: TGTGCCATCAGAGGCCAGGGGGCTGGCTATGGCTACACCTTC. This sequence encodes CAIRGQGAGYGYTF.

The genes are TRBV7-8 and TRBJ2-7; D call uncertain. The CDR3 extends over 11 amino acids. Germline loops: CDR1 SGHVS, CDR2 FQNEAQ. The V end lost 1 base, the J end lost 3 bases, and 1 base lay between the germline ends. As DNA, the CDR3 is TGTGCCAGCAGCTTAGTCTACGAGCAGTACTTC. Protein product: CASSLVYEQYF.